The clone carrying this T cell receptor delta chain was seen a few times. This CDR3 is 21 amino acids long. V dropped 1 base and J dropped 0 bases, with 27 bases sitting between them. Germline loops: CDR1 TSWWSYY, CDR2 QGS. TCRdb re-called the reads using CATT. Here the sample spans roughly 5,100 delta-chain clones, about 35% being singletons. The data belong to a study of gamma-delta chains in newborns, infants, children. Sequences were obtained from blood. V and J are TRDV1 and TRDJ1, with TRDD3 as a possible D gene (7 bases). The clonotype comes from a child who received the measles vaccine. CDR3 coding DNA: TGTGCTCTTGGGGAACGACCTTCCGCCCTTGGGGGACTTAGTTACACCGATAAACTCATCTTT. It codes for CALGERPSALGGLSYTDKLIF.